The TCR beta chain described here comes from a study of PD-1 blockade in classical Hodgkin lymphoma. Assay used: immunoSEQ multiplex PCR; TCRdb lists only in-frame clones, some missing. The sample carries around 15,000 clones, roughly 63% recorded once. Germline CDR1 and CDR2: SQVTM and ANQGSEA. V lost 4 bases, J lost 2 bases, and 6 bases lay in between. The CDR3 runs to 11 residues. All trial patients relapsed after autologous stem cell transplantation. The chain joins TRBV29-1 to TRBJ2-7; D is undetermined. The sample here was peripheral blood mononuclear cells (PBMCs), taken before the second cycle of nivolumab. The TCR was taken from a human donor with classical Hodgkin lymphoma. The CDR3 loop is CSVGGTYEQYF. The CDR3 nucleotides read TGCAGCGTTGGTGGCACCTACGAGCAGTACTTC.